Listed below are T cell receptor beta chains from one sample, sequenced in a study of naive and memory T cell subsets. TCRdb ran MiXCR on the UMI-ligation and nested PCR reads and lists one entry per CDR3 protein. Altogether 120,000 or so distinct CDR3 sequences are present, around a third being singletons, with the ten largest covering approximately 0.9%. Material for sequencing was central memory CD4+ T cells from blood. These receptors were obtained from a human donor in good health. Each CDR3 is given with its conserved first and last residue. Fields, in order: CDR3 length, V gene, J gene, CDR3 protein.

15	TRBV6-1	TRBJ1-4	CASRDRGGSNEKLFF
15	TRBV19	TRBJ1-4	CASSNPDGTNEKLFF
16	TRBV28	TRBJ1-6	CASKGLGAANNSPLHF
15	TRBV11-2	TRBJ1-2	CASRQVTDRGFGYTF
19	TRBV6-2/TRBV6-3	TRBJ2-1	CASSSYFRPGLAGESEQFF
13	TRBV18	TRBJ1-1	CASSSDRNTEAFF
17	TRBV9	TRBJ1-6	CASSREIFRDRNSPLHF
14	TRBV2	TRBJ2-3	CASSEARGPDTQYF
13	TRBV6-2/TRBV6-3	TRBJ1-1	CASRLGRNTEAFF
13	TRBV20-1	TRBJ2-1	CSVLGGGRVVQFF
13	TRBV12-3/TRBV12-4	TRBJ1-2	CASSLQDNYGYTF
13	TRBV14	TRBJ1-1	CASSQEVYTEAFF
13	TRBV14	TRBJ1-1	CASSQDREGEAFF
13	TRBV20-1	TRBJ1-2	CSASYGGNYGYTF
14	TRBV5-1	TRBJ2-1	CASSSAGGSIEQFF
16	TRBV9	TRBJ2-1	CASSDPRRGVYNEQFF
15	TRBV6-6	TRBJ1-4	CASRLSRGRSEKLFF
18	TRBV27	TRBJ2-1	CASSLRVEHFDSYNEQFF
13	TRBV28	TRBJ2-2	CASGTRRTGELFF
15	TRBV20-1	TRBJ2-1	CSAYLGGRAGYEQFF
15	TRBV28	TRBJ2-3	CASLPGGVSTDTQYF
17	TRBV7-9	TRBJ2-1	CASSLARASGADNEQFF
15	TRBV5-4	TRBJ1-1	CASSLGVVLNTEAFF